The clone carrying this T cell receptor beta chain was seen only a few times. Antigen specificity is unknown. This entry is derived from a study of early T cells in non-severe SARS-CoV-2 infection. Study-level background: Sequencing targeted bulk RNA from unsorted whole blood, leaving chains unpaired. Study-level points and caveats: The study's VDJdb matching favored anti-spike CD8 responses and missed private and CD4 specificities.

The germline V gene has CDR1 SGHRS and CDR2 YFSETQ. Germline trimming cut 4 bases from V and 5 bases from J; bases unmatched to any gene: 2. The CDR3 extends over 12 amino acids. Via MiXCR, TCRdb re-called the 5' RACE reads, giving one row per CDR3 protein. The sample records tens of thousands of distinct CDR3 sequences, 15% to 20% being singletons. This sequence was found in an adult who was a healthcare worker with PCR-confirmed SARS-CoV-2 infection or an uninfected control (not recorded which). The chain has TRBV5-1 and TRBJ2-7; TRBD1 matches at 8 bases. The material sequenced was whole blood, taken at baseline. The CDR3 DNA reads TGCGCCAGCAGCCGGACAGGGCACGAGCAGTACTTC. Translated, it gives CASSRTGHEQYF.